The 18 T cell receptor beta chains below come from one sample, sequenced in a study of blood T cell repertoires in COVID-19. Clones were sequenced by immunoSEQ multiplex PCR, and TCRdb holds only the in-frame ones, with some missing. The table includes more than 200,000 clones, 75% to 90% detected once. Sequenced input: PBMCs or T cells enriched from blood (not recorded which). The receptors were sampled from a young woman who had recovered from COVID-19.

The gene calls are TRBV7-2 and TRBJ2-1, with TRBD2 matching 10 bases. The CDR3 is made up of 16 amino acids. V lost 5 bases and J lost 5; bases outside the gene matches: 9. Germline CDR1 is SGHTA and CDR2 is FQGNSA. The CDR3 protein is CASSPQSGRANNEQFF. The CDR3 bases are TGTGCCAGCAGCCCCCAGAGCGGGAGGGCCAACAATGAGCAGTTCTTC.

This sequence joins TRBV27 and TRBJ2-1; D is unclear. The CDR3 has 14 residues. The V end was cut by 4 bases, the J end by 3 bases, with 10 bases between. CDR1 MNHEY and CDR2 SMNVEV come from the germline V gene (reference sequence). CDR3 sequence reads: CASSWASNYNEQFF. CDR3 in DNA: TGTGCCAGCAGTTGGGCATCGAACTACAATGAGCAGTTCTTC.

This chain links TRBV28 with TRBJ2-7; TRBD2 agrees at 11 bases. After removal of 5 bases from V and 2 bases from J, the junction contained 14 bases not matched to a gene. The CDR3 covers 18 residues. Germline assignment: CDR1 MDHEN and CDR2 SYDVKM. DNA of the CDR3: TGTGCCAGCAGTCCCTATTCACTAGCGGGAGTAGTAGCCTACGAGCAGTACTTC. This codes for CASSPYSLAGVVAYEQYF.

The chain combines TRBV5-8 with TRBJ1-5; 8 bases are shared with TRBD1. Germline V gene sequence: CDR1 SGHTS, CDR2 YDEGEE. The CDR3 spans 15 residues. V dropped 5 bases and J dropped 6; count of bases not matched to a gene: 10. The chain's CDR3 is CASSSTGGGSQPQHF. CDR3 DNA: TGTGCCAGCAGTTCTACAGGGGGGGGTAGTCAGCCCCAGCATTTT.

This sequence joins TRBV15 and TRBJ1-5; weak D call: TRBD1 (5 bases). Germline loops: CDR1 LNHNV, CDR2 YYDKDF (reference sequence). The V end was cut by 8 bases, the J end by 8 bases, with 16 bases between. This CDR3 contains 13 residues. The DNA for the CDR3 is TGTGCCACCGTCAAGGACATTCGGGAGCCCCAGCATTTT. As protein: CATVKDIREPQHF.

The chain carries TRBV5-1 and TRBJ2-5; TRBD2 matches at 7 bases. V trimming: 1 base; J trimming: 2 bases; junction bases outside the gene matches: 5. CDR1 is SGHRS and CDR2 is YFSETQ in the germline V gene. This CDR3 region has 15 residues. CDR3 residues: CASSLFPGGQETQYF. CDR3 coding DNA: TGCGCCAGCAGCTTGTTCCCGGGAGGACAAGAGACCCAGTACTTC.

CDR3 coding DNA: TGTGCCAGCAAGGTGGCGGGAGTGACCTACGAGCAGTACTTC. Amino acid sequence: CASKVAGVTYEQYF. The V call is TRBV2, the J call TRBJ2-7, with 7 bases that match TRBD2. Per germline, CDR1 SNHLY and CDR2 FYNNEI. Unmatched junction bases numbered 8, after V lost 7 bases and J lost 2 bases. CDR3 length equals 14 residues.

The chain recombines TRBV9 with TRBJ2-1; D gene unclear. The V end was cut by 3 bases, the J end by 3 bases, with 4 bases between. The CDR3 runs 12 residues. Germline V CDR1 and CDR2: SGDLS, YYNGEE. The CDR3 is CASSASYNEQFF. CDR3 sequence (DNA): TGTGCCAGCAGCGCGAGCTACAATGAGCAGTTCTTC.

V and J are TRBV6-9 and TRBJ1-3; 8 bases are a match to TRBD1. The CDR3 has 15 residues. Germline assignment: CDR1 MNHGY and CDR2 SVAAGI. Trimming at V came to 3 bases and at J to 4 bases, leaving 5 bases not matched to a gene. In DNA form, the CDR3 reads TGTGCCAGCAGTTACGCCCAGGGGGCGGGAAACACCATATATTTT. This codes for CASSYAQGAGNTIYF.

This chain joins TRBV11-2 and TRBJ1-5; D not resolved. V lost 1 base and J 7 bases, leaving 14 bases between the germline ends. The CDR3 loop spans 15 amino acids. Looked up from germline, CDR1 is SGHAT and CDR2 is FQNNGV. This chain's CDR3 is CASSLVRSFGQPQHF. CDR3 in DNA: TGTGCCAGCAGCTTAGTTCGTTCTTTTGGCCAGCCCCAGCATTTT. The full variable domain, with the rest looked up from reference TRBV11-2 and TRBJ1-5, is EAGVAQSPRYKIIEKRQSVAFWCNPISGHATLYWYQQILGQGPKLLIQFQNNGVVDDSQLPKDRFSAERLKGVDSTLKIQPAKLEDSAVYLCASSLVRSFGQPQHFGDGTRLSIL.

The chain combines TRBV30 with TRBJ1-4; the D is unclear. The CDR3 is made up of 13 amino acids. The V end was cut by 2 bases, the J end by 8 bases, with 12 bases between. Germline V lookup: CDR1 GTSNPN, CDR2 SVGIG (reference sequence). In DNA, the CDR3 is TGTGCCTGGAGTTCCCGGGGTGGAGAAAAACTGTTTTTT. It specifies CAWSSRGGEKLFF.

V gene TRBV28 combines with J gene TRBJ1-1; a weak D match, TRBD1 (6 bases). The germline CDR1 and CDR2 sequences are MDHEN and SYDVKM. The CDR3 is 11 amino acids. The germline V and J ends were trimmed by 6 bases and 8 bases, with 10 bases remaining between them. The CDR3 nucleotides are TGTGCCAGCAGCCCAGACAGGGAAGCTTTCTTT. Its protein is CASSPDREAFF.

The rearrangement joins TRBV28 to TRBJ1-1; 11 bases fit TRBD1. Unmatched junction bases numbered 9, after V lost 2 bases and J lost 4 bases. Germline assignment: CDR1 MDHEN and CDR2 SYDVKM. The CDR3 sequence is 17 residues long. This chain's CDR3 is CASSLLGTGGRGTEAFF. The CDR3 DNA follows: TGTGCCAGCAGTTTACTTGGGACAGGGGGAAGGGGCACTGAAGCTTTCTTT. The full variable domain, completed using reference TRBV28 and TRBJ1-1, is DVKVTQSSRYLVKRTGEKVFLECVQDMDHENMFWYRQDPGLGLRLIYFSYDVKMKEKGDIPEGYSVSREKKERFSLILESASTNQTSMYLCASSLLGTGGRGTEAFFGQGTRLTVV.

The rearrangement joins TRBV18 to TRBJ1-1; D possibly corresponds to TRBD1 (6 bases). The CDR3 runs 14 residues. Trimming stripped 10 bases from V and 1 base from J, with 16 bases between. Germline lookup yields CDR1 KGHSH and CDR2 LQKENI. The CDR3 here is CATERGQTNTEAFF. CDR3 sequence (DNA): TGTGCCACCGAAAGGGGACAAACGAACACTGAAGCTTTCTTT.

The chain employs TRBV2 and TRBJ1-2; no clear D. The CDR3 runs 12 residues. Per the germline V gene, CDR1 is SNHLY and CDR2 is FYNNEI. Trimming removed 5 bases at V and 3 bases at J, with 7 bases between. CDR3 bases: TGTGCCAGCAGTCAGGATCACTATGGCTACACCTTC. This gives the protein CASSQDHYGYTF.

J is TRBJ1-6 and V is TRBV18; weak D call: TRBD1 (5 bases). Germline CDR1 KGHSH, CDR2 LQKENI. The V end was cut by 5 bases, the J end by 8 bases, with 7 bases between. There are 12 residues in the CDR3. In nucleotides, the CDR3 is TGTGCCAGCTCAGACAGCTATTCACCCCTCCACTTT. This sequence encodes CASSDSYSPLHF.

The chain carries TRBV24-1 and TRBJ2-5, with TRBD2 identical over 7 bases. Per the germline V gene, CDR1 is KGHDR and CDR2 is SFDVKD. The length of the CDR3 is 16 residues. The V gene end was trimmed by 4 bases and the J gene end by 4 bases; junction bases not matched to a gene: 11. The DNA for the CDR3 is TGTGCCACCAGTGACCCCGGTCGGGGAGGGTTAGAGACCCAGTACTTC. Encoded protein: CATSDPGRGGLETQYF.

The CDR3: CASSGGVRAGITDTQYF. The CDR3 coding sequence is TGTGCCAGCAGTGGAGGTGTCCGAGCGGGGATCACAGATACGCAGTATTTT. The J gene is TRBJ2-3, the V gene TRBV6-1; 7 bases line up with TRBD2. The CDR3 extends over 17 amino acids. CDR1 and CDR2 (germline): MNHNS, SASEGT. Trimming took 4 bases from V and 2 from J; bases not matched to a gene: 12.